Shown below are 30 T cell receptor beta chains from a single sample sequenced in a study of blood T cells in healthy people across ages. PCR was performed a second time for about 7 to 12 cycles using a sample-barcoded 5' primer and a J-beta primer mix. Each CDR3 protein is one row after TCRdb ran MiXCR on the 5' RACE reads. The sample holds 540,000 or so distinct CDR3 sequences, approximately 27% seen once. The sample comprised blood. These receptors originate from a woman between 65 and 79 years old in good health.

V is TRBV7-9 and J is TRBJ2-5; 8 nucleotides line up with TRBD1. Losses at the gene ends were 4 bases for V and 4 bases for J; bases not matched to a gene: 5. In germline, CDR1 is SEHNR, CDR2 FQNEAQ (reference sequence). The CDR3 has 14 residues. In DNA, the CDR3 is TGTGCCAGCAGCTCCCAGGGGGCACGAGAGACCCAGTACTTC. The encoded protein is CASSSQGARETQYF.

This clonotype was seen a handful of times. This chain links TRBV5-5 with TRBJ1-6; D gene uncertain. Germline CDR1 SGHKS, CDR2 YYEKEE (reference sequence). This CDR3 is 16 amino acids long. The V end lost 1 base, the J end lost 7 bases, and 15 bases lay between the germline ends. CDR3 nucleotide sequence: TGTGCCAGCAGCTTGAGCCCAGCGGCGGACAATTCACCCCTCCACTTT. Protein: CASSLSPAADNSPLHF.

This clonotype was picked up a small number of times. The chain carries TRBV7-2 and TRBJ2-4; weak D call: TRBD1 (5 bases). The CDR3 spans 12 residues. Between the trimmed V and J ends, which lost 1 base and 9 bases, there was a span of 7 bases. In germline, CDR1 is SGHTA, CDR2 FQGNSA. Here the CDR3 reads CASSLVTGIQYF. CDR3 DNA: TGTGCCAGCAGCTTAGTCACAGGCATTCAGTACTTC.

In its sample, this clonotype was seen a few times. The chain joins TRBV12-3 or TRBV12-4 to TRBJ1-4, with D unresolved. The CDR3 runs 12 residues. Trimming left V 6 bases short and J 5 bases short, with 7 bases between. The CDR3: CASRLRNEKLFF. CDR3 in DNA: TGTGCCAGCAGACTACGGAATGAAAAACTGTTTTTT.

In its sample, this clonotype was seen a few times. The rearrangement uses TRBV5-1 and TRBJ1-1; 7 nucleotides line up with TRBD1. Unmatched junction bases numbered 4, after V lost 0 bases and J lost 5 bases. Germline assignment: CDR1 SGHRS and CDR2 YFSETQ. This CDR3 region has 14 residues. For the CDR3, the DNA is TGCGCCAGCAGCTTGGACAGGGGAAGGACTGAAGCTTTCTTT. Its translation: CASSLDRGRTEAFF.

This chain joins TRBV4-2 and TRBJ2-5; maybe TRBD2 (5 bases). Germline V gene lookup returns CDR1 LGHNA and CDR2 YNFKEQ. CDR3 length: 15 amino acids. The V gene lost 4 bases and the J gene lost 2 bases, with 14 bases spanning the gap. The CDR3 region has the DNA TGTGCCAGCAGCCGGCGGGCGGTCGCACAAGAGACCCAGTACTTC. Protein sequence: CASSRRAVAQETQYF.

This clonotype was seen more than once but under ten times. The CDR3 spells CASSDSPGTAHEQFF. The DNA for the CDR3 is TGTGCCAGCAGTGACTCTCCAGGGACGGCACATGAGCAGTTCTTC. The V and J genes are TRBV6-4 and TRBJ2-1; D might be TRBD1 or TRBD2, each matching 5 bases. The CDR3 spans 15 residues. Germline-derived CDR1 and CDR2 are MRHNA and SNTAGT. Deletions cut 0 bases from V and 8 bases from J, with 14 bases between.

This clonotype occurred a few times. This likely comes from a read error, as the CDR3 has no conserved phenylalanine or tryptophan at its end. The chain recombines TRBV14 with TRBJ1-1, with D hard to call. Trimming took off 3 bases at V and 3 bases at J, with 5 bases between the two ends. The CDR3 consists of 12 residues. In germline, CDR1 is SGHDN, CDR2 FVKESK. The CDR3: CASSQLDTEAFL. The CDR3 DNA reads TGTGCCAGCAGCCAGCTCGACACTGAAGCTTTCCTT.

This chain uses TRBV6-6 with TRBJ2-5; 8 bases fit TRBD2. The J call may be in error: the DNA end matches TRBJ2-7 better. The CDR3 totals 15 residues. CDR1 and CDR2 from the germline V gene are MNHNY and SVGAGI (reference sequence). CDR3 nucleotides: TGTGCCAGCAGTTCGACGGCTAGCGGGCGGGACGAGCAGTACTTC. Encoded protein: CASSSTASGRDEQYF.

The chain is built from TRBV5-1 and TRBJ2-5, with D possibly called TRBD1 or TRBD2 (5 bases each). The CDR3 sequence is 15 residues long. V lost 3 bases and J 5 bases, leaving 17 bases between the germline ends. Germline V gene sequence: CDR1 SGHRS, CDR2 YFSETQ. CDR3 DNA sequence: TGCGCCAGCAGCTGGGGGAACCGGAAAGGGGAGACCCAGTACTTC. The encoded protein is CASSWGNRKGETQYF.

This clonotype was seen a handful of times. The germline gene is not matched at one end of the junction; a read error may be the cause. V gene TRBV6-2 or TRBV6-3 combines with J gene TRBJ1-3, with 8 bases matching TRBD1. The CDR3 length is 16 residues. CDR1 and CDR2 (germline): MNHEY, SVGEGT. CDR3 in amino acids: CASSPQGVLSGNTIYF. The CDR3 DNA sequence: TGTGCCAGCAGCCCACAGGGGGTGCTTTCTGGAAACACCATTTATTTT.

Notes on this clonotype: One end of the junction does not line up with germline, which may come from a read error. The chain uses TRBV7-2 and TRBJ1-2; possible D gene TRBD1, 6 bases. CDR3 length: 15 residues. Germline values: CDR1 SGHTA, CDR2 FQGNSA. CDR3 in amino acids: CASSSMGTGRYGCTF. CDR3 sequence (DNA): TGTGCCAGCAGCTCGATGGGAACAGGGCGCTATGGCTGCACCTTC.

This clonotype came up many times. J is TRBJ1-4 and V is TRBV20-1; 10 bases fit TRBD1. CDR3 size: 15 residues. The germline V gene encodes CDR1 DFQATT and CDR2 SNEGSKA (reference sequence). With V trimmed by 0 bases and J by 7 bases, 5 bases remained unmatched. As DNA, the CDR3 is TGCAGTGCTAGAGATCTCCGGGACAGGGGTGAAAAACTGTTTTTT. It translates to CSARDLRDRGEKLFF.

This clonotype was counted a few times. The chain joins TRBV20-1 to TRBJ2-2; D is tentatively TRBD1 or TRBD2 (6 bases each). CDR3 length equals 14 residues. Germline CDR1 is DFQATT and CDR2 is SNEGSKA (reference sequence). V dropped 6 bases and J dropped 6 bases, with 17 bases sitting between them. CDR3 sequence: CSAGGQGRSGELFF. CDR3 coding DNA: TGCAGTGCCGGGGGCCAGGGACGGTCCGGGGAGCTGTTTTTT.

The rearrangement joins TRBV7-2 to TRBJ1-2; no clear D. The CDR3 is 15 amino acids. V lost 3 bases and J 0 bases, leaving 11 bases between the germline ends. Looked up from germline, CDR1 is SGHTA and CDR2 is FQGNSA. CDR3 sequence (DNA): TGTGCCAGCAGCTTGACCCTAACAGCTAACTATGGCTACACCTTC. This gives the protein CASSLTLTANYGYTF.

This clonotype was seen a handful of times. The rearrangement links TRBV12-3 or TRBV12-4 to TRBJ2-5; 7 bases match TRBD1. CDR3 length equals 15 residues. After removal of 6 bases from V and 4 bases from J, the junction contained 11 bases not matched to a gene. This CDR3 is CASSFDRAAGETQYF. In nucleotides, the CDR3 is TGTGCCAGCAGCTTCGACAGGGCGGCGGGAGAGACCCAGTACTTC.

The chain has TRBV6-6 and TRBJ2-1; 9 positions match TRBD2. Looked up from germline, CDR1 is MNHNY and CDR2 is SVGAGI (reference sequence). CDR3 length equals 14 residues. V lost 3 bases to trimming and J lost 6 bases; unmatched junction nucleotides: 3. The chain's CDR3 is CASSYWRGGNEQFF. The CDR3 coding sequence is TGTGCCAGCAGTTATTGGCGGGGGGGCAATGAGCAGTTCTTC.

This sequence joins TRBV6-1 and TRBJ1-2; D perhaps matches TRBD1 (6 bases). The CDR3 is 13 amino acids. CDR1 and CDR2 from the germline V gene are MNHNS and SASEGT. The germline V and J ends were trimmed by 6 bases and 0 bases, with 8 bases remaining between them. The DNA of the CDR3 is TGTGCCAGCAGAGGACAGCCTAACTATGGCTACACCTTC. Protein product: CASRGQPNYGYTF.

The CDR3: CASSLTGPGGYGYTF. CDR3 sequence (DNA): TGTGCCAGCAGCTTAACCGGGCCGGGGGGATATGGCTACACCTTC. The J gene is TRBJ1-2, the V gene TRBV7-9, with D maybe TRBD1 (5 bases). The CDR3 is made up of 15 amino acids. Germline lookup yields CDR1 SEHNR and CDR2 FQNEAQ (reference sequence). V lost 2 bases, J lost 5 bases, and 15 bases lay in between.

This clonotype was observed a handful of times. V is TRBV5-4 and J is TRBJ2-5, with 13 bases that match TRBD2. The CDR3 contains 16 residues. CDR1 is SGHNT, CDR2 YYREEE, per germline (reference sequence). The V and J ends lost 4 bases and 5 bases, in that order; junction bases with no gene match: 8. This chain's CDR3 is CASSPTSGGSGETQYF. The DNA of the CDR3 is TGTGCCAGCAGCCCGACTAGCGGGGGGAGTGGGGAGACCCAGTACTTC.

V usage is TRBV3-1 and J usage is TRBJ2-1; D is unclear. Trimming took 1 base from V and 3 from J, leaving 7 bases between them. The germline CDR1 and CDR2 sequences are LGHDT and YNNKEL (reference sequence). This CDR3 contains 14 residues. This chain's CDR3 is CASSQAGYYNEQFF. Here the CDR3 DNA reads TGTGCCAGCAGCCAAGCTGGCTACTACAATGAGCAGTTCTTC.

This clonotype was detected only a few times. DNA of the CDR3: TGTGCCAGCAGCCAGAGTTACAGGTTGAAGGAGACCCAGTACTTC. This codes for CASSQSYRLKETQYF. V gene TRBV7-6 combines with J gene TRBJ2-5; D may be TRBD1 (5 bases). Between the trimmed V and J ends, which lost 5 bases and 5 bases, there was a span of 18 bases. Germline V gene sequence: CDR1 SGHVS, CDR2 FNYEAQ. This CDR3 is 15 amino acids long.

This clonotype was detected a few times. The chain recombines TRBV7-2 with TRBJ1-4, with D unresolved. The CDR3 consists of 14 residues. Trimming shortened V by 3 bases and J by 6 bases, and 11 bases separated the two germline ends. In germline, CDR1 is SGHTA, CDR2 FQGNSA. The CDR3, as DNA: TGTGCCAGCAGCTTGATGAGGTGGGATGAAAAACTGTTTTTT. This translates into CASSLMRWDEKLFF.

This clonotype has just a few counts. The rearrangement joins TRBV2 to TRBJ2-7; either TRBD1 or TRBD2 may fit D (7 bases each). The CDR3 is 14 residues long. The V and J ends lost 5 bases and 1 base respectively, with 12 bases between them. Germline CDR1 is SNHLY and CDR2 is FYNNEI. Written as DNA, the CDR3 is TGTGCCAGCAGTCATCAGGGGGGGTCCTACGAGCAGTACTTC. The encoded protein is CASSHQGGSYEQYF.

CDR3 sequence (DNA): TGCGCCAGCACAATGGGGGCCACAGATACGCAGTATTTT. This sequence encodes CASTMGATDTQYF. The chain links TRBV5-1 to TRBJ2-3, with D possibly matching TRBD1 (6 bases). Germline lookup yields CDR1 SGHRS and CDR2 YFSETQ. Trimming stripped 6 bases from V and 2 bases from J, with 10 bases between. This CDR3 comprises 13 residues. Full variable domain (remainder filled in from reference TRBV5-1 and TRBJ2-3): KAGVTQTPRYLIKTRGQQVTLSCSPISGHRSVSWYQQTPGQGLQFLFEYFSETQRNKGNFPGRFSGRQFSNSRSEMNVSTLELGDSALYLCASTMGATDTQYFGPGTRLTVL.

This clonotype was detected many times. The chain links TRBV18 to TRBJ2-1; the D is unclear. V was clipped by 0 bases and J by 6 bases, with 12 bases between them. Per germline, CDR1 KGHSH and CDR2 LQKENI. The CDR3 is 15 residues long. In DNA form, the CDR3 reads TGTGCCAGCTCACCACCGGCTTTGGGTGGCAATGAGCAGTTCTTC. Translation: CASSPPALGGNEQFF. Combining the CDR3 with reference TRBV18 and TRBJ2-1 gives the whole variable domain NAGVMQNPRHLVRRRGQEARLRCSPMKGHSHVYWYRQLPEEGLKFMVYLQKENIIDESGMPKERFSAEFPKEGPSILRIQQVVRGDSAAYFCASSPPALGGNEQFFGPGTRLTVL.

This chain links TRBV20-1 with TRBJ2-1, with D perhaps TRBD2 (7 bases). The CDR3 length is 13 residues. Trimming shortened V by 6 bases and J by 6 bases, and 15 bases separated the two germline ends. Germline values: CDR1 DFQATT, CDR2 SNEGSKA (reference sequence). DNA for the CDR3: TGCAGTGCCCGTGGCGGGGGCCTCAATGAGCAGTTCTTC. Translation gives CSARGGGLNEQFF.

This rearrangement joins TRBV24-1 to TRBJ2-1; D unresolved. CDR3 length equals 18 residues. V lost 0 bases to trimming and J lost 0 bases, with 14 bases between them. Germline V CDR1 and CDR2: KGHDR, SFDVKD. CDR3 sequence: CATSDLSVRPSSYNEQFF. In DNA, the CDR3 is TGTGCCACCAGTGATTTGAGCGTCCGCCCCAGCTCCTACAATGAGCAGTTCTTC.

The chain recombines TRBV7-2 with TRBJ1-3, with D possibly being TRBD1 (5 bases). Germline V gene sequence: CDR1 SGHTA, CDR2 FQGNSA. The CDR3 sequence is 17 residues long. V lost 3 bases, J lost 0 bases, and 15 bases lay in between. The CDR3: CASSFSGTPLSGNTIYF. The CDR3 DNA follows: TGTGCCAGCAGCTTCAGTGGGACTCCTCTCTCTGGAAACACCATATATTTT.

The chain recombines TRBV20-1 with TRBJ2-4, with D maybe TRBD2 (7 bases). Trimming stripped 0 bases from V and 1 base from J, with 19 bases between. Germline CDR1 is DFQATT and CDR2 is SNEGSKA (reference sequence). The CDR3 is 18 residues long. The CDR3 coding sequence is TGCAGTGCTAGAGATCTGGGGGGGGGCACATGGGCCAAAAACATTCAGTACTTC. Translated: CSARDLGGGTWAKNIQYF.